This T cell receptor beta chain was sequenced during a study of tumor and adjacent non-tumor tissue in lung cancer. The overall study: Stage I to III disease affected ten to eleven men and about five women aged about 30 to 85. Overall study results and limits: Compared with tumor, normal lung showed significantly lower TCR diversity. Tumor TCR diversity, when higher, was linked to shorter survival.

In this sample, this clonotype turned up a few times. Its target is not known. At one end the junction does not follow the germline gene, possibly because of a read error. The template was RNA from unsorted bulk tissue. Between August and November 2014, newly diagnosed, chemotherapy-naive lung cancer patients underwent thoracic surgery in China. A modified ARM-PCR protocol with three rounds of nested PCR amplified TCRbeta. TCRdb fed the multiplex PCR reads into MiXCR, producing one record per CDR3 protein. The sample carries around 70,000 distinct CDR3 sequences, 60% to 75% recorded once. Material for sequencing was lung tumor tissue. The sequence was collected from a man in his fifties or sixties with non-small cell lung cancer.

The CDR3 loop reads CSAREPLSAGYAF. CDR3 nucleotide sequence: TGCAGTGCTAGGGAGCCTCTATCGGCTGGCTACGCCTTC. V is TRBV20-1 and J is TRBJ1-2; D is ambiguous. The length of the CDR3 is 13 residues. Germline assignment: CDR1 DFQATT and CDR2 SNEGSKA (reference sequence).